This record covers a single TCR beta chain. Germline V gives CDR1 SGDLS, CDR2 YYNGEE. V dropped 4 bases and J dropped 7; count of bases not matched to a gene: 7. CDR3 length equals 13 residues. The PCR ran on 60 Vbeta and 13 Jbeta primers. The table came from immunoSEQ multiplex PCR; TCRdb's copy has only in-frame clones and leaves some out. The data contain about 140,000 clones, about 76% of them seen just once; the ten biggest clones take up around 3%. The sample originates from a study of cytomegalovirus exposure and HLA in healthy donors. The chain employs TRBV9 and TRBJ2-7; 8 positions agree with TRBD1. This clonotype was sampled from a female donor in good health and CMV-seronegative. Material for sequencing was PBMCs. The DNA for the CDR3 is TGTGCCAGCAGCCCCCGACAGGGGAAGGAGCAGTACTTC. Translated: CASSPRQGKEQYF.